The rows below give T cell receptor beta chains drawn from one sample of a study of blood T cell repertoires in COVID-19. Method: immunoSEQ multiplex PCR; TCRdb's copy keeps in-frame clones and lacks some. The sample shows over 150,000 clones, less than 80% of them seen only once. What was sequenced was peripheral blood. Source of these receptors: a woman between 45 and 60 years old with acute or convalescent COVID-19. CDR3s include the opening cysteine and the closing phenylalanine or tryptophan. A D gene is named only where the DNA matches it firmly. Rows may omit the clone size; those that give it use once, few, many or a size class.

j_gene: TRBJ1-3
abundance: -
len: 15
v_gene: TRBV9
d_gene: -
CDR3aa: CASSVEQASGNTIYF
CDR3nt: TGTGCCAGCAGCGTAGAGCAGGCCTCAGGAAACACCATATATTTT

j_gene: TRBJ1-5
abundance: -
len: 16
v_gene: TRBV19
d_gene: TRBD1
CDR3aa: CASSRGTGVSNQPQHF
CDR3nt: TGTGCCAGTAGTAGGGGGACAGGGGTGAGCAATCAGCCCCAGCATTTT

j_gene: TRBJ2-3
abundance: many
len: 17
v_gene: TRBV2
d_gene: -
CDR3aa: CATIGGRIGLSTDTQYF
CDR3nt: TGTGCCACTATCGGGGGTCGTATTGGATTGAGCACAGATACGCAGTATTTT

j_gene: TRBJ2-3
abundance: -
len: 20
v_gene: TRBV9
d_gene: -
CDR3aa: CASSPREGAGGHLGTDTQYF
CDR3nt: TGTGCCAGCAGCCCCCGAGAGGGGGCGGGAGGCCACCTGGGAACAGATACGCAGTATTTT

j_gene: TRBJ1-2
abundance: -
len: 13
v_gene: TRBV11-2
d_gene: -
CDR3aa: CASSSNQGYGYTF
CDR3nt: TGTGCCAGCAGCTCTAACCAGGGGTATGGCTACACCTTC

j_gene: TRBJ1-2
abundance: -
len: 18
v_gene: TRBV7-6
d_gene: -
CDR3aa: CASSSQRGGGEIRYGYTF
CDR3nt: TGTGCCAGCAGCTCGCAAAGGGGGGGAGGGGAGATTCGCTATGGCTACACCTTC

j_gene: TRBJ2-1
abundance: once
len: 17
v_gene: TRBV4-2
d_gene: -
CDR3aa: CASSQWMHGRINNEQFF
CDR3nt: TGTGCCAGCAGCCAATGGATGCATGGGCGTATAAACAATGAGCAGTTCTTC

j_gene: TRBJ2-1
abundance: -
len: 15
v_gene: TRBV20-1
d_gene: TRBD2
CDR3aa: CSASRGYGRGNEQFF
CDR3nt: TGCAGTGCTAGTCGGGGATACGGGAGGGGCAATGAGCAGTTCTTC

j_gene: TRBJ1-2
abundance: -
len: 16
v_gene: TRBV15
d_gene: TRBD1
CDR3aa: CATSRGGGQGAIGYTF
CDR3nt: TGTGCCACCAGCAGAGGCGGGGGACAGGGGGCGATCGGCTACACCTTC

j_gene: TRBJ1-1
abundance: -
len: 14
v_gene: TRBV6-4
d_gene: TRBD1
CDR3aa: CASRGTGDSPEAFF
CDR3nt: TGTGCCAGCAGGGGGACAGGGGATTCACCTGAAGCTTTCTTT

j_gene: TRBJ1-1
abundance: -
len: 15
v_gene: TRBV28
d_gene: TRBD1
CDR3aa: CASSLSHSWGTGAFF
CDR3nt: TGTGCCAGCAGTTTGTCTCATTCTTGGGGGACAGGAGCTTTCTTT

j_gene: TRBJ1-5
abundance: -
len: 14
v_gene: TRBV6-5
d_gene: TRBD1
CDR3aa: CASSTTGGKQPQHF
CDR3nt: TGTGCCAGCAGTACTACAGGGGGCAAACAGCCCCAGCATTTT

j_gene: TRBJ2-7
abundance: -
len: 14
v_gene: TRBV14
d_gene: -
CDR3aa: CASSQLPDSYEQYF
CDR3nt: TGTGCCAGCAGCCAACTTCCAGACTCCTACGAGCAGTACTTC

j_gene: TRBJ1-4
abundance: -
len: 16
v_gene: TRBV30
d_gene: -
CDR3aa: CAWSKNRASTNEKLFF
CDR3nt: TGTGCCTGGAGTAAAAACAGGGCATCAACTAATGAAAAACTGTTTTTT

j_gene: TRBJ2-7
abundance: few
len: 17
v_gene: TRBV3-1/TRBV3-2
d_gene: TRBD2
CDR3aa: CASSQGPRGGSSYEQYF
CDR3nt: TGTGCCAGCAGCCAAGGCCCCCGCGGCGGGAGCTCCTACGAGCAGTACTTC

j_gene: TRBJ1-4
abundance: few
len: 14
v_gene: TRBV11-2
d_gene: TRBD1
CDR3aa: CASSTGTGHEKLFF
CDR3nt: TGTGCCAGCAGCACCGGGACAGGGCATGAAAAACTGTTTTTT

j_gene: TRBJ2-5
abundance: once
len: 15
v_gene: TRBV6-1
d_gene: TRBD1
CDR3aa: CASSESTGNQETQYF
CDR3nt: TGTGCCAGCAGTGAATCGACAGGGAACCAAGAGACCCAGTACTTC

j_gene: TRBJ1-2
abundance: -
len: 15
v_gene: TRBV7-2
d_gene: TRBD1
CDR3aa: CASSWGTGGRNGYTF
CDR3nt: TGTGCCAGCAGCTGGGGGACAGGGGGACGGAATGGCTACACCTTC

j_gene: TRBJ2-1
abundance: -
len: 13
v_gene: TRBV6-5
d_gene: -
CDR3aa: CASSYDSYNEQFF
CDR3nt: TGTGCCAGCAGTTACGACAGTTACAATGAGCAGTTCTTC

j_gene: TRBJ2-7
abundance: few
len: 11
v_gene: TRBV30
d_gene: TRBD1
CDR3aa: CALDRSYEQYF
CDR3nt: TGTGCCTTGGACAGGTCCTACGAGCAGTACTTC

j_gene: TRBJ1-6
abundance: -
len: 15
v_gene: TRBV10-3
d_gene: -
CDR3aa: CAISDIGSYNSPLHF
CDR3nt: TGTGCCATCAGTGATATCGGCTCCTATAATTCACCCCTCCACTTT

j_gene: TRBJ2-7
abundance: -
len: 14
v_gene: TRBV19
d_gene: TRBD1
CDR3aa: CASSIRQGAYEQYF
CDR3nt: TGTGCCAGTAGTATAAGACAGGGGGCCTACGAGCAGTACTTC

j_gene: TRBJ2-1
abundance: -
len: 14
v_gene: TRBV28
d_gene: -
CDR3aa: CASSLTSSYNEQFF
CDR3nt: TGTGCCAGCAGTTTGACTAGCTCCTACAATGAGCAGTTCTTC

j_gene: TRBJ2-6
abundance: once
len: 19
v_gene: TRBV7-8
d_gene: -
CDR3aa: CASSFRQVEFYSGANVLTF
CDR3nt: TGTGCCAGCAGCTTTAGACAGGTCGAATTCTACTCTGGGGCCAACGTCCTGACTTTC

j_gene: TRBJ1-1
abundance: once
len: 13
v_gene: TRBV9
d_gene: -
CDR3aa: CASSLSTNTEAFF
CDR3nt: TGTGCCAGCAGCCTTAGCACGAACACTGAAGCTTTCTTT

j_gene: TRBJ2-3
abundance: -
len: 15
v_gene: TRBV23-1
d_gene: -
CDR3aa: CASSQSPPGGDTQYF
CDR3nt: TGCGCCAGCAGTCAATCCCCCCCCGGGGGAGATACGCAGTATTTT

j_gene: TRBJ2-2
abundance: -
len: 14
v_gene: TRBV6-5
d_gene: TRBD1
CDR3aa: CASTRQGKTGELFF
CDR3nt: TGTGCCAGCACCCGACAGGGAAAAACCGGGGAGCTGTTTTTT

j_gene: TRBJ1-5
abundance: few
len: 14
v_gene: TRBV5-6
d_gene: -
CDR3aa: CASSFGISNQPQHF
CDR3nt: TGTGCCAGCAGCTTCGGGATCAGCAATCAGCCCCAGCATTTT

j_gene: TRBJ2-3
abundance: once
len: 18
v_gene: TRBV23-1
d_gene: TRBD2
CDR3aa: CASSQTWWTSGGAGTQYF
CDR3nt: TGCGCCAGCAGTCAAACATGGTGGACTAGCGGGGGGGCAGGTACGCAGTATTTT

j_gene: TRBJ2-7
abundance: few
len: 14
v_gene: TRBV7-8
d_gene: -
CDR3aa: CASSLVSGGGEQYF
CDR3nt: TGTGCCAGCAGCTTAGTTTCCGGGGGAGGCGAGCAGTACTTC

j_gene: TRBJ1-6
abundance: -
len: 16
v_gene: TRBV27
d_gene: TRBD1
CDR3aa: CASLSLAGTDNSPLHF
CDR3nt: TGTGCCAGCTTGAGTCTAGCTGGGACAGATAATTCACCCCTCCACTTT

j_gene: TRBJ2-3
abundance: -
len: 15
v_gene: TRBV19
d_gene: TRBD1
CDR3aa: CASRRQGSGTDTQYF
CDR3nt: TGTGCCAGTAGAAGACAGGGGTCGGGCACAGATACGCAGTATTTT

j_gene: TRBJ2-7
abundance: -
len: 17
v_gene: TRBV4-1
d_gene: TRBD2
CDR3aa: CASSQDHGTSGTYEQYF
CDR3nt: TGCGCCAGCAGCCAAGATCACGGGACTAGCGGGACTTACGAGCAGTACTTC

j_gene: TRBJ1-1
abundance: few
len: 16
v_gene: TRBV19
d_gene: -
CDR3aa: CASSMGRSDTGTEAFF
CDR3nt: TGTGCCAGTAGTATGGGGAGGAGCGATACGGGCACTGAAGCTTTCTTT

j_gene: TRBJ1-1
abundance: -
len: 15
v_gene: TRBV28
d_gene: TRBD1
CDR3aa: CASTAPGTGNTEAFF
CDR3nt: TGTGCCAGCACCGCTCCCGGGACAGGGAACACTGAAGCTTTCTTT

j_gene: TRBJ2-5
abundance: -
len: 15
v_gene: TRBV3-1/TRBV3-2
d_gene: -
CDR3aa: CASSQDSGTQETQYF
CDR3nt: TGTGCCAGCAGCCAAGACTCAGGGACTCAAGAGACCCAGTACTTC

j_gene: TRBJ1-5
abundance: -
len: 15
v_gene: TRBV5-6
d_gene: TRBD1
CDR3aa: CASSLWAGGGRPQHF
CDR3nt: TGTGCCAGCAGCTTGTGGGCAGGGGGCGGTCGGCCCCAGCATTTT

j_gene: TRBJ1-2
abundance: few
len: 15
v_gene: TRBV5-6
d_gene: TRBD1
CDR3aa: CASSAAGTGPYGYTF
CDR3nt: TGTGCCAGCAGCGCCGCCGGGACAGGGCCCTATGGCTACACCTTC

j_gene: TRBJ2-3
abundance: -
len: 15
v_gene: TRBV11-2
d_gene: TRBD2
CDR3aa: CASSLAGGLTDTQYF
CDR3nt: TGTGCCAGCAGCTTAGCGGGAGGGTTAACAGATACGCAGTATTTT

j_gene: TRBJ1-4
abundance: -
len: 16
v_gene: TRBV14
d_gene: -
CDR3aa: CASSQDRRTAGEKLFF
CDR3nt: TGTGCCAGCAGCCAAGATAGGCGGACGGCGGGTGAAAAACTGTTTTTT

j_gene: TRBJ2-2
abundance: -
len: 14
v_gene: TRBV14
d_gene: -
CDR3aa: CASSGLAWTGELFF
CDR3nt: TGTGCCAGCAGCGGACTGGCATGGACCGGGGAGCTGTTTTTT